This TCR beta chain was captured by sequencing in a study of CD8+CD57+ T cells in acquired aplastic anemia. Study details: Sorted CD4+ and CD8+ cells yielded DNA averaging approximately 3 ug. On average, healthy donors gave approximately 10 million reads for CD4+ cells. Study-level findings and limits: Fewer than 30 CD8+ CDR3 sequences were shared between patients and controls. Patients and controls had CD8+ Simpson's diversity values that were not significantly distinct.

This clonotype showed up just once. Its antigen remains unidentified. CDR3 size: 16 residues. Germline lookup yields CDR1 KGHDR and CDR2 SFDVKD. V gave up 4 bases and J gave up 5 bases; unmatched junction bases: 12. The study profiled TCR beta VDJ and CDR3 using genomic DNA as template. Each CDR3 protein is one row after TCRdb ran MiXCR on the reads. This sample has roughly 64,000 distinct CDR3 sequences, with less than 65% found just once. This sequence was found in a human donor in good health, serving as a control. The source material was sorted CD4+, CD8+, or CD8+CD57+ T cells (not recorded which) from PBMCs. This chain uses TRBV24-1 with TRBJ2-7; 8 bases align to TRBD2. DNA of the CDR3: TGTGCCACCAGTGAGCCTTCGGGACTAGACCGAAACGAGCAGTACTTC. This sequence encodes CATSEPSGLDRNEQYF.